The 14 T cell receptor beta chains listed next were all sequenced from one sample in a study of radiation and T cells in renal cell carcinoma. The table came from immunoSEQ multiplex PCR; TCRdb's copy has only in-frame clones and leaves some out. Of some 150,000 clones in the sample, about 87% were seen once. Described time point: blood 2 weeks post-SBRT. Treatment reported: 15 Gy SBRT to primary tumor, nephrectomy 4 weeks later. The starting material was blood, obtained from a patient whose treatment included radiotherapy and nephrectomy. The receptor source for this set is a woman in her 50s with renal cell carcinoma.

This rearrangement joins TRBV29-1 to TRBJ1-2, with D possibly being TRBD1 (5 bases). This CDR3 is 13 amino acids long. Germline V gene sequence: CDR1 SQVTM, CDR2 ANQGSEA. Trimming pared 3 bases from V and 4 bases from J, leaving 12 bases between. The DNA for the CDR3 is TGCAGCGTTGATTTCAGGGACGGCTATGGCTACACCTTC. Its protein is CSVDFRDGYGYTF.

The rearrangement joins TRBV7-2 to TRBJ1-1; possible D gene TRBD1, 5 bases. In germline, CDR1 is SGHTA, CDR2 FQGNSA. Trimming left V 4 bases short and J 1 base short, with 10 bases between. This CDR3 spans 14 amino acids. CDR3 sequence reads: CASSWRQTNTEAFF. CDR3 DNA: TGTGCCAGCAGCTGGCGACAGACGAACACTGAAGCTTTCTTT. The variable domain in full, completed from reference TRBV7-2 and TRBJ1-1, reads GAGVSQSPSNKVTEKGKDVELRCDPISGHTALYWYRQSLGQGLEFLIYFQGNSAPDKSGLPSDRFSAERTGGSVSTLTIQRTQQEDSAVYLCASSWRQTNTEAFFGQGTRLTVV.

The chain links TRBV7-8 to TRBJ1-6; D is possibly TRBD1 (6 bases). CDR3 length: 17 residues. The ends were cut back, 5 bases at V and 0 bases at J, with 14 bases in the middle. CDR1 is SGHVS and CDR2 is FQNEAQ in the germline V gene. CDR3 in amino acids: CASSLGTISSYNSPLHF. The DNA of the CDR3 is TGTGCCAGCAGCCTTGGGACAATCAGCTCCTATAATTCACCCCTCCACTTT.

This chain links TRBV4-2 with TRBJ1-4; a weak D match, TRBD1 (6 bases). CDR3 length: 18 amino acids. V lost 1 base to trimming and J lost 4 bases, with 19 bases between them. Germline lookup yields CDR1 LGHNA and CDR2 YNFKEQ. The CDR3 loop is CASSQAFAGAGNNEKLFF. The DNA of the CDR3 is TGTGCCAGCAGCCAAGCGTTTGCGGGGGCGGGGAATAATGAAAAACTGTTTTTT.

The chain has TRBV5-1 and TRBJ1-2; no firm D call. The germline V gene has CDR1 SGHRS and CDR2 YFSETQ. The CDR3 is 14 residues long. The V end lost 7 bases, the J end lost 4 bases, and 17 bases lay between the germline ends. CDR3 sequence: CASRSGDQFYGYTF. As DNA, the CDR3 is TGCGCCAGCCGATCGGGCGACCAGTTCTATGGCTACACCTTC.

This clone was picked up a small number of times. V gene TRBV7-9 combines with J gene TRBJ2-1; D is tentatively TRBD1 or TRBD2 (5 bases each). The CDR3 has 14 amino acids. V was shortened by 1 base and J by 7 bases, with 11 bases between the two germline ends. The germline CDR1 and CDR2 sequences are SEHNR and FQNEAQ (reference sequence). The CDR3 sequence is CASSLGGRYNEQFF. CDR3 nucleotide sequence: TGTGCCAGCAGCTTAGGGGGACGGTATAATGAGCAGTTCTTC.

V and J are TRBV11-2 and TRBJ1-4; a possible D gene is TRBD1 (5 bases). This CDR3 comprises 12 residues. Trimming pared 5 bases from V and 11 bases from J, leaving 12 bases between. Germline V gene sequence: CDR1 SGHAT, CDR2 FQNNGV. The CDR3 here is CASSTLGGKLFF. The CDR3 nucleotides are TGTGCCAGCAGCACCCTGGGGGGGAAACTGTTTTTT.

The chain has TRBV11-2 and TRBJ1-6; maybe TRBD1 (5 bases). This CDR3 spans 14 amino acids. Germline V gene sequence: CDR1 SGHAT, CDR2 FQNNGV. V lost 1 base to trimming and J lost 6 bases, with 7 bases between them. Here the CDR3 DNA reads TGTGCCAGCAGCTTAGCCAGGGCTAATTCACCCCTCCACTTT. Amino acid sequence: CASSLARANSPLHF.

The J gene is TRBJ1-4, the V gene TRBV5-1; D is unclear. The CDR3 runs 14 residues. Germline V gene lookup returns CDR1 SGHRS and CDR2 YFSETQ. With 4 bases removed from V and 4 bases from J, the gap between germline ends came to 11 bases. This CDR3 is CASSPPANNEKLFF. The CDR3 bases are TGCGCCAGCAGCCCGCCGGCAAATAATGAAAAACTGTTTTTT.

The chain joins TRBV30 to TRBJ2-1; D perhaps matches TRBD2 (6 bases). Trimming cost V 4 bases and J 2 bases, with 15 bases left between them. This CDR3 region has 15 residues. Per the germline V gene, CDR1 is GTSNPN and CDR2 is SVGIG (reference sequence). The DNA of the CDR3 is TGTGCCTGGAAAGCGGGCGGGTGGACCTACAATGAGCAGTTCTTC. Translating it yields CAWKAGGWTYNEQFF.

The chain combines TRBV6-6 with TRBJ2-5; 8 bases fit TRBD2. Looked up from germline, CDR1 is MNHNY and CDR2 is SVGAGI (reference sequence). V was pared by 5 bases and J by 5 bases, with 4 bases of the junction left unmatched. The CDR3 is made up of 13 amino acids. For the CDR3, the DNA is TGTGCCAGCAGTAGGGAGCGGGGGGAGACCCAGTACTTC. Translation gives CASSRERGETQYF.

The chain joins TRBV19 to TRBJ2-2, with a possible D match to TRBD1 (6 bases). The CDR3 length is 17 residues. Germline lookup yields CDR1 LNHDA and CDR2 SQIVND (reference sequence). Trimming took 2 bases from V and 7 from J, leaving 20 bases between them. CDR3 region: CASSIPGHPEYVGELFF. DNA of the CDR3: TGTGCCAGTAGTATACCGGGACACCCTGAGTATGTCGGGGAGCTGTTTTTT.

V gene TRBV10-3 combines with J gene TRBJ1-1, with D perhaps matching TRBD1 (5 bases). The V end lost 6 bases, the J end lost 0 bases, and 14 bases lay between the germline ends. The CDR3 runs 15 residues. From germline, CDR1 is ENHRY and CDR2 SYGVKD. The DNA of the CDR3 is TGTGCCATCAGAGCGACCACAGGAATGAACACTGAAGCTTTCTTT. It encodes CAIRATTGMNTEAFF.

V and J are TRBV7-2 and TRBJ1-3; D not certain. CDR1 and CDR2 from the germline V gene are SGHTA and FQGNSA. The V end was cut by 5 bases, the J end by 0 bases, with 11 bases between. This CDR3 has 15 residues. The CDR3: CASSRYWGSGNTIYF. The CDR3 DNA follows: TGTGCCAGCAGCCGATATTGGGGCTCTGGAAACACCATATATTTT.